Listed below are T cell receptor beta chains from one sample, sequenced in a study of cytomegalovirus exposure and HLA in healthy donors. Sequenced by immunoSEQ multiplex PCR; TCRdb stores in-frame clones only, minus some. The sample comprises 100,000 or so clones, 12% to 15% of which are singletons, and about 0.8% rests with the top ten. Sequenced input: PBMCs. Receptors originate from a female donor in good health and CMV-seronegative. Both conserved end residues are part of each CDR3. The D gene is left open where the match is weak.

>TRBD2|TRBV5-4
CASSPGGMSFSYEQYF
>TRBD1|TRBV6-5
CASTPGQGVGYTF
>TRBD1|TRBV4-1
CASSQERTGLYEQYF
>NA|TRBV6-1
CASREFGGGTEAFF
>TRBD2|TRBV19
CASSIVYGLAGVDTQYF
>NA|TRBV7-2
CASSLVRGYQETQYF
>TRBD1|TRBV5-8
CASSLVDRALDQPQHF
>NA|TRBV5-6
CASSPGGNRPNYGYPF
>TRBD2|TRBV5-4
CASSLGLGTSGGTRWEQYF
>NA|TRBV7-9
CASSLGPGLGNIQYF
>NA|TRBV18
CASSPPAFPSTDTQYF
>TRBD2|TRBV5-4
CASSLERGRANTDTQYF
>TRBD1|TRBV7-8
CASSLVGGFWDRSTDTQYF
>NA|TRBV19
CASSVTGPEETQYF
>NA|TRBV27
CASRRQGYNEQFF
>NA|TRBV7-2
CASSLDGTPSYEQYF
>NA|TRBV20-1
CSAIEVPEAFF